The clone carrying this T cell receptor beta chain was recorded once. Antigen: not known. The use of a sample-barcoded 5' primer and a J-beta primer mix characterized a second PCR of about 7 to 12 cycles. Each cDNA molecule was tagged by a template-switch adaptor with 12 random nucleotides. TCRdb reprocessed the 5' RACE reads via MiXCR and lists one record per CDR3 protein. The sample contains about 1.5 million distinct CDR3 sequences, 35% to 45% of which appear only once. This CDR3 has 12 residues. The V end lost 2 bases, the J end lost 10 bases, and 11 bases lay between the germline ends. The germline gives CDR1 MDHEN, CDR2 SYDVKM. This entry comes from a study of blood T cells in healthy people across ages. Regarding the study as a whole: Long-lived and aged donors differed, with more naive CD4+ cells and higher diversity in the long-lived. Diversity figures derived from one million T cells were judged to underestimate the true value.

The sequenced sample was blood. This chain uses TRBV28 with TRBJ1-1; a possible D gene is TRBD1 (5 bases). This TCR derives from a woman aged 18-29 years in good health. CDR3 residues: CASSLGPGRAFF. CDR3 DNA: TGTGCCAGCAGTTTAGGCCCAGGGAGAGCTTTCTTT.